These 10 T cell receptor beta chains share one sample of origin, sequenced in a study of early T cells in non-severe SARS-CoV-2 infection. TCRdb re-called the 5' RACE reads with MiXCR, one entry per CDR3 protein. The sample lists around 70,000 distinct CDR3 sequences, about 11% occurring once. The sequencing sample was made of whole blood. The receptors originated from an adult who was a healthcare worker with PCR-confirmed SARS-CoV-2 infection or an uninfected control (not recorded which).

This clonotype is judged medium-sized. The chain combines TRBV7-8 with TRBJ1-6, with no clear D. CDR3 length: 14 residues. Trimming pared 4 bases from V and 7 bases from J, leaving 11 bases between. Germline V CDR1 and CDR2: SGHVS, FQNEAQ. As DNA, the CDR3 is TGTGCCAGCAGCTCGGTCCAGCGGAATTCACCCCTCCACTTT. Encoded protein: CASSSVQRNSPLHF. Supplemented by reference TRBV7-8 and TRBJ1-6, the full variable domain reads GAGVSQSPRYKVAKRGQDVALRCDPISGHVSLFWYQQALGQGPEFLTYFQNEAQLDKSGLPSDRFFAERPEGSVSTLKIQRTQQEDSAVYLCASSSVQRNSPLHFGNGTRLTVT.

V is TRBV20-1 and J is TRBJ2-5; D is unresolved. The ends were cut back, 5 bases at V and 0 bases at J, with 7 bases in the middle. The CDR3 contains 12 residues. Germline loops: CDR1 DFQATT, CDR2 SNEGSKA (reference sequence). CDR3 region: CSAGRYQETQYF. The CDR3 bases are TGCAGTGCTGGACGGTACCAAGAGACCCAGTACTTC.

The chain links TRBV7-2 to TRBJ2-1; TRBD2 agrees at 7 bases. J was trimmed by 5 bases and V by 6 bases; bases with no gene match: 7. CDR3 length: 14 amino acids. From germline, CDR1 is SGHTA and CDR2 FQGNSA. The CDR3 DNA sequence: TGTGCCAGCAGTCCAGCGGGGAGGCACAATGAGCAGTTCTTC. This codes for CASSPAGRHNEQFF. Full variable domain (missing parts from reference TRBV7-2 and TRBJ2-1): GAGVSQSPSNKVTEKGKDVELRCDPISGHTALYWYRQSLGQGLEFLIYFQGNSAPDKSGLPSDRFSAERTGGSVSTLTIQRTQQEDSAVYLCASSPAGRHNEQFFGPGTRLTVL.

This clonotype was detected ten times or more. The J gene is TRBJ2-3, the V gene TRBV4-2, with 14 positions matching TRBD2. V shed 3 bases and J 3 bases; nucleotides not matched to a gene: 5. This CDR3 contains 17 residues. Per germline, CDR1 LGHNA and CDR2 YNFKEQ. This CDR3 is CASSQGLAGVGTDTQYF. As DNA, the CDR3 is TGTGCCAGCAGCCAGGGACTAGCGGGAGTGGGGACAGATACGCAGTATTTT.

This clonotype was seen at least ten times. The chain recombines TRBV28 with TRBJ1-1, with TRBD1 identical over 10 bases. CDR1 is MDHEN and CDR2 is SYDVKM in the germline V gene. The CDR3 is 16 amino acids. V lost 11 bases, J lost 5 bases, and 17 bases stayed unmatched. CDR3 bases: TGTGCCTGTCGGGGGGGGACAGGGGATGTTGGGACTGAAGCTTTCTTT. Translation: CACRGGTGDVGTEAFF.

The genes are TRBV21-1 and TRBJ2-1. TRBV21-1 is a known pseudogene. This CDR3 contains 16 residues. The CDR3 DNA sequence: TGTGCCAGCAGCACCGGTTCGGAAGTAGTATTGGATGAGCAGTTCTTC. This codes for CASSTGSEVVLDEQFF.

This clonotype was seen repeatedly, ten times or more. The gene calls are TRBV1 and TRBJ1-1. TRBV1 corresponds to a pseudogene. The CDR3 length is 10 residues. The CDR3 reads CTSSRLEAFF. The CDR3 nucleotides read TGCACCAGCAGCCGATTGGAAGCTTTCTTT.

This clonotype was recorded a few times. V is TRBV29-1 and J is TRBJ2-1, with D unclear. The CDR3 sequence is 14 residues long. Per germline, CDR1 SQVTM and CDR2 ANQGSEA. Trimming stripped 1 base from V and 4 bases from J, with 11 bases between. CDR3 in DNA: TGCAGCGTTGAAGGTGTGGTCGGGTACAATGAGCAGTTCTTC. Protein product: CSVEGVVGYNEQFF.

This clonotype has a count of ten or more. This chain links TRBV19 with TRBJ2-5; D gene unclear. The V end lost 5 bases, the J end lost 3 bases, and 19 bases lay between the germline ends. From germline, CDR1 is LNHDA and CDR2 SQIVND (reference sequence). CDR3 length: 16 residues. The CDR3 nucleotides read TGTGCCAGTAGTGCAGTCATCTATCTCGGAGAAGAGACCCAGTACTTC. Encoded protein: CASSAVIYLGEETQYF. The full variable domain, its missing parts supplied by reference TRBV19 and TRBJ2-5, is DGGITQSPKYLFRKEGQNVTLSCEQNLNHDAMYWYRQDPGQGLRLIYYSQIVNDFQKGDIAEGYSVSREKKESFPLTVTSAQKNPTAFYLCASSAVIYLGEETQYFGPGTRLLVL.

At least ten counts were recorded for this clonotype. This rearrangement joins TRBV20-1 to TRBJ2-1; 7 positions match TRBD2. This CDR3 has 15 residues. From germline, CDR1 is DFQATT and CDR2 SNEGSKA (reference sequence). V was clipped by 3 bases and J by 8 bases; unmatched bases: 13. CDR3 sequence reads: CSASPLRGTWDEQFF. CDR3 bases: TGCAGTGCTAGTCCCTTGCGGGGGACTTGGGATGAGCAGTTCTTC.